The present T cell receptor (beta chain) was sequenced within a study of blood T cell repertoires in COVID-19. Profiling relied on immunoSEQ multiplex PCR, and the TCRdb table lists in-frame clones only, not all of them. The repertoire holds about 220,000 clones, almost 85% seen once, with 2% to 3% in the top ten. The CDR3 has 15 amino acids. CDR1 is SEHNR and CDR2 is FQNEAQ in the germline V gene (reference sequence). V lost 0 bases and J lost 4, with 9 bases in between. The clonotype originates from a woman in her 70s with COVID-19, enrolled during active disease. The chain carries TRBV7-9 and TRBJ2-2; D is possibly TRBD2 (5 bases). The sample consisted of peripheral blood. The CDR3 nucleotides are TGTGCCAGCAGCTTAGCGGGAGCGGTCACCGGGGAGCTGTTTTTT. This translates into CASSLAGAVTGELFF.